This T cell receptor beta chain was captured by sequencing in a study of shared clonotypes between healthy human individuals. Evenly divided among several immunoSEQ plates was the genomic DNA of each subset. Sequencing was performed with immunoSEQ multiplex PCR; in TCRdb, only in-frame clones are kept and a portion is missing. The table has 450,000 to 600,000 clones, around 80% seen once. The germline gives CDR1 KGHSH, CDR2 LQKENI. V was shortened by 0 bases and J by 7 bases, with 9 bases between the two germline ends. CDR3 length: 14 amino acids. The TCR sequence derives from a woman aged 40 to 50 in good health. Some clones in this sample may be carry-over from other donors' samples. V usage is TRBV18 and J usage is TRBJ1-4; D is unclear. The sequencing input was PBMCs. CDR3 loop: CASSPPQSGEKLFF. Here the CDR3 DNA reads TGTGCCAGCTCACCACCCCAGAGCGGTGAAAAACTGTTTTTT.